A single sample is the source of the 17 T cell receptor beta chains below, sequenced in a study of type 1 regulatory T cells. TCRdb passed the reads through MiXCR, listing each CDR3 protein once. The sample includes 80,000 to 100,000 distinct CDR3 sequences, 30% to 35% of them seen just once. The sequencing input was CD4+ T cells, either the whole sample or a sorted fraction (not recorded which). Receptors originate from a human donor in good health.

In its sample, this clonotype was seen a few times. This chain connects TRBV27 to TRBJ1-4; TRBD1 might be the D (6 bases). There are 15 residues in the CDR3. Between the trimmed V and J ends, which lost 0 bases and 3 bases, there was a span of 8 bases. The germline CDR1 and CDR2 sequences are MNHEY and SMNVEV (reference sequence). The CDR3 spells CASSLSGGANEKLFF. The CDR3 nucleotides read TGTGCCAGCAGTTTATCAGGGGGAGCTAATGAAAAACTGTTTTTT.

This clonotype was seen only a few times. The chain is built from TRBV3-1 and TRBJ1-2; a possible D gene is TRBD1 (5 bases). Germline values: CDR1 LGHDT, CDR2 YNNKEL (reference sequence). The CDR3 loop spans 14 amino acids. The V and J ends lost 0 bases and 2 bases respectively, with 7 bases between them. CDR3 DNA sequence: TGTGCCAGCAGCCAAGATACAGGAAACTATGGCTACACCTTC. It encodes CASSQDTGNYGYTF.

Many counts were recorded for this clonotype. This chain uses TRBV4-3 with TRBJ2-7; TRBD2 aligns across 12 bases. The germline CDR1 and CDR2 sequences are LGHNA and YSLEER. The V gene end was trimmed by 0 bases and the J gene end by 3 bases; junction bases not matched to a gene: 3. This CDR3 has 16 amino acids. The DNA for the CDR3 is TGCGCCAGCAGCCAAGAGACTAGCGGGAGTATCTACGAGCAGTACTTC. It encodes CASSQETSGSIYEQYF.

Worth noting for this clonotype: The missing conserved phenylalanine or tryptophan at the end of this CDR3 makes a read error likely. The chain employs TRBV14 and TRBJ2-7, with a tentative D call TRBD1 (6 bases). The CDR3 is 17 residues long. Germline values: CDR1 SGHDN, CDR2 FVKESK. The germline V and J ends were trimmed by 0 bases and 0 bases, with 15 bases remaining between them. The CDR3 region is CASSQDSSDSRSYEQYS. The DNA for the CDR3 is TGTGCCAGCAGCCAAGACAGTTCGGACAGCCGCTCCTACGAGCAGTACTCC.

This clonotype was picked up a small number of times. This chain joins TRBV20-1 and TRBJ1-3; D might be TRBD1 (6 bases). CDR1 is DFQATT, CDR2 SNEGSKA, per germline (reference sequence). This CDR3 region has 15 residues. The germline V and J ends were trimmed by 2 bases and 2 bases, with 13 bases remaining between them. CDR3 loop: CSARLLQGPGNTIYF. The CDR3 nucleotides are TGCAGTGCTAGACTACTACAGGGTCCTGGAAACACCATATATTTT.

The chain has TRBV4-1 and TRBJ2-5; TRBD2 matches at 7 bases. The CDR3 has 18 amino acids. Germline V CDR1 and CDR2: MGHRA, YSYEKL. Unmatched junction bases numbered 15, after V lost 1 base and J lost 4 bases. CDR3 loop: CASSQGVRRESVRETQYF. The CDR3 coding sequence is TGCGCCAGCAGCCAAGGGGTTCGGCGGGAGAGCGTAAGAGAGACCCAGTACTTC.

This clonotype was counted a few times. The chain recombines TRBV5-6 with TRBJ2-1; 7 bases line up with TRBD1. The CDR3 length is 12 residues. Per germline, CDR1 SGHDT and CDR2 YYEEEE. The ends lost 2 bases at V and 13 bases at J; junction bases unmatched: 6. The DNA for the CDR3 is TGTGCCAGCAGCTTACGCCGGGACAGCCAGTTCTTC. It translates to CASSLRRDSQFF. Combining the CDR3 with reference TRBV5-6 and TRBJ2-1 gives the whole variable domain DAGVTQSPTHLIKTRGQQVTLRCSPKSGHDTVSWYQQALGQGPQFIFQYYEEEERQRGNFPDRFSGHQFPNYSSELNVNALLLGDSALYLCASSLRRDSQFFGPGTRLTVL.

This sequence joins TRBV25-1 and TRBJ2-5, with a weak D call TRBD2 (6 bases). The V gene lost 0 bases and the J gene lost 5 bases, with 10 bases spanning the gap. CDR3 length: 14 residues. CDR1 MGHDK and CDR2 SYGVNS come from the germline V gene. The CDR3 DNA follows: TGTGCCAGCAGTGAATACGTCGGGGGTGAGACCCAGTACTTC. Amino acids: CASSEYVGGETQYF.

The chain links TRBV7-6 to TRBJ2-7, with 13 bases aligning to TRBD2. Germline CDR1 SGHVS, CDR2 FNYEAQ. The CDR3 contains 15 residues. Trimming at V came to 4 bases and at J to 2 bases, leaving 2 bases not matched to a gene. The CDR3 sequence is CASSSGLAGAYEQYF. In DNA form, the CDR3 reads TGTGCCAGCAGCTCCGGACTAGCGGGAGCCTACGAGCAGTACTTC.

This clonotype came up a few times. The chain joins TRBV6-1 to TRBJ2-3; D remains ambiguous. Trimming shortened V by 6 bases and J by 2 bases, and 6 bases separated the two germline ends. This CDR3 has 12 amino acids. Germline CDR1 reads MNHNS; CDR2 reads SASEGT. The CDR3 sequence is CASRGNTDTQYF. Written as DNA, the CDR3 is TGTGCCAGCAGAGGCAACACAGATACGCAGTATTTT.

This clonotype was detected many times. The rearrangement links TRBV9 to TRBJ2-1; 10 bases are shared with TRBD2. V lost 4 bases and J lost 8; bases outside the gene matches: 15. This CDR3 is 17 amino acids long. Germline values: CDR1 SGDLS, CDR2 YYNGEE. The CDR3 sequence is CASSPRHPASGSDEQFF. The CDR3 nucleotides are TGTGCCAGCAGCCCCCGACACCCTGCTAGCGGGAGCGATGAGCAGTTCTTC.

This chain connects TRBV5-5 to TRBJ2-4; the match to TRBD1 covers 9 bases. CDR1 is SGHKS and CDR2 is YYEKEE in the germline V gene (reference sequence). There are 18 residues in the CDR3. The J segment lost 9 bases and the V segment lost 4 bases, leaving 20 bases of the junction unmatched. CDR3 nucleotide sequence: TGTGCCAGCAGCGGATTACCCGTACAGGGGGCTCGACCCGCCATTCAGTACTTC. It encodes CASSGLPVQGARPAIQYF.

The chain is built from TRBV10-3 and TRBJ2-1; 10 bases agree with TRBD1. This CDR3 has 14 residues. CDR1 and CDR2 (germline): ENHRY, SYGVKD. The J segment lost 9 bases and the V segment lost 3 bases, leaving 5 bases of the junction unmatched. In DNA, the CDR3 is TGTGCCATCAGTGATCGGACAGGGGGACTTGAGCAGTTCTTC. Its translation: CAISDRTGGLEQFF.

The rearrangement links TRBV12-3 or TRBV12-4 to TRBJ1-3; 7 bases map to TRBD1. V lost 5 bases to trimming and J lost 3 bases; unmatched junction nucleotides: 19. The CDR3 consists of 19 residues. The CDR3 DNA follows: TGTGCCAGCAGTGGGGGAGACAGGGTGTCTTCGCCGGATGGAAACACCATATATTTT. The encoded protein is CASSGGDRVSSPDGNTIYF.

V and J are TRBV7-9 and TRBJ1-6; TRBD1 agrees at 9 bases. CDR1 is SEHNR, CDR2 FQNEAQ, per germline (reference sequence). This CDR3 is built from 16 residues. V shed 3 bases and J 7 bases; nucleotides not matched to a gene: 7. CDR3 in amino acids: CASSFSGTGTNSPLHF. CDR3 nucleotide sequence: TGTGCCAGCAGCTTTTCCGGGACAGGGACCAATTCACCCCTCCACTTT.

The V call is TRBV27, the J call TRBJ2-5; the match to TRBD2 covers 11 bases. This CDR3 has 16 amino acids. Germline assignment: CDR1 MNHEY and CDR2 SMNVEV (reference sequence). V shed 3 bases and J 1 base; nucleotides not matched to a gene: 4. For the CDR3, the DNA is TGTGCCAGCAGTTTTTTCACTAGCGGGGGCCAAGAGACCCAGTACTTC. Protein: CASSFFTSGGQETQYF.

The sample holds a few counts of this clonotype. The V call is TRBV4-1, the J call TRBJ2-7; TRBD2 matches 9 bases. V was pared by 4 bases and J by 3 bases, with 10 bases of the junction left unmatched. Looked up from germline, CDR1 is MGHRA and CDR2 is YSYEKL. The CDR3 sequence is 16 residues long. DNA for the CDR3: TGCGCCAGCAGCCCTCTCTCCCTAGCGGGAAGCTACGAGCAGTACTTC. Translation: CASSPLSLAGSYEQYF.